Detailed here is one T cell receptor (beta chain). This clonotype came up many times. It has no known antigen specificity. No clone much larger than this one lies a single base away; base qualities are absent. The data belong to a study of molecular identifiers for immune sequencing clone quantification (dated by TCRdb to 2016 to 2019). As for the study more broadly: For a replicate experiment, RNA from roughly 21,000 or 96,000 naive CD8 T cells was divided into five aliquots, of which four were sequenced. This methods study used CD8 T cells to benchmark TCR RNA copy counting and molecular-identifier clustering-based TCR repertoire sequencing (MIDCIRS). The paper's findings and limits, for the study overall: Approximately 3 recovered TCR RNA copies per cell were obtained by modeling, versus about ten by digital PCR, implying a capture efficiency of about 30%. Naive libraries contained spiked-in Jurkat TCR RNA (approximately nine copies' worth), which is not part of the donor repertoire. In CMV-specific effector cells, over 99% of molecules were held by clones above 20 RNA copies, whereas under 1% of molecules were held by such clones in naive cells. Spiked-in Jurkat TCR RNA equal to a single cell's worth was reported to be detectable even within 1,200,000 naive CD8 T cells. Highly expanded clone sizes could be underestimated if identical TCR molecules share a barcode. When barcode sub-clustering was left out, chimeric consensus sequences inflated TCR diversity, with chimeras reaching as high as 47%.

The CDR3, cysteine through phenylalanine, is 15 amino acids long. The entry retains the CDR3 DNA only, 45 bases that are in frame from base 1. The germline V gene gives CDR1 as MDHEN and CDR2 as SYDVKM. A distance of 14 bases separates the germline ends of V and J, which lose 3 bases and 5 bases respectively. Naive CD8 T cell libraries were made from about 20,000 to 1,000,000 sorted cells using 10%, 30% or 50% of purified RNA. Naive CD8 T cells, defined as CD8+CD4-CCR7+CD45RA+, were FACS-sorted into RLT Plus buffer on a BD FACSAria II. To test detection sensitivity, Jurkat RNA equal to around nine TCR copies was added to samples of roughly 17,000-1,100,000 naive CD8 T cells. CD8 T cells were enriched using RosetteSep CD8+ T Cell Enrichment Cocktail and Ficoll-Paque, and the enriched cells then underwent ACK red cell lysis. Receptor amplification or capture employed PCR. TCRdb records Illumina HiSeq 4000 as the sequencer. Bulk TCR libraries were generated as previously described, with the TCR primers listed in Table S5 used. Purification of total RNA was performed with the Qiagen AllPrep DNA/RNA kit. Before analysis, reads from multiple sequencing runs of the same library were pooled. For the original study's pipeline: Reads were retained only if their TCR constant sequence matched exactly, and those retained reads were trimmed to 150 nt and grouped according to their 12-nt molecular barcodes. Within each barcode group, reads were sub-clustered at a 15% Levenshtein threshold, and quality-weighted consensus sequences were built per RNA molecule. Non-functional sequences were excluded, and lower-count sequences lying one edit away from another sequence were also excluded. Barcode sub-clusters with fewer than 20% of the maximum read count were removed, based on fitting two negative binomial distributions. TCRdb reprocessing: public reads trimmed at Q25 with fastp, clones called with MiXCR, in-frame beta chains kept. Under each unique CDR3 protein, matching rows form one entry showing the most common genes and DNA. The V and J calls and clone size are TCRdb's, not the authors'. The sample table shows over 600,000 distinct CDR3 sequences, and about 20% are seen once. Of the sample, roughly 0.85% falls within the top ten clones.

The sequence joins TRBV28 to TRBJ1-5, with a tentative D gene TRBD1 over 5 matching bases. Input material: naive CD8+ T cells from blood, with Jurkat cell RNA spiked in. This specimen's cell subset or site label, interpreted: FACS-sorted CD8+CD4-CCR7+CD45RA+ naive T cells. The receptor's source is a human donor in good health. Some libraries in this study had Jurkat cell RNA spiked in. CDR3 sequence: CASSLFRGADQPQHF. The nucleotides are TGTGCCAGCAGTTTGTTTAGAGGGGCCGATCAGCCCCAGCATTTT.